This entry describes one TCR beta chain. V dropped 6 bases and J dropped 4; count of bases not matched to a gene: 11. The CDR3 runs 15 residues. Germline V CDR1 and CDR2: MNHEY, SVGEGT. A TCRbeta library incorporating unique molecular identifiers was prepared. TCRdb passed the PCR reads through MiXCR, listing each CDR3 protein once. The table includes a few hundred thousand distinct CDR3 sequences, 15% to 20% detected once. The data were taken from a study of T-cell reconstitution after alpha-beta-depleted transplantation in children. Sequenced material: PBMCs, mostly from graft donor cells, taken 360 days after TCRalphabeta/CD19-depleted stem cell transplant. The V gene is TRBV6-2 or TRBV6-3, the J gene TRBJ2-5; 7 positions match TRBD2. This receptor was identified in a boy in the first two years of life who had a stem cell transplant for Wiskott-Aldrich syndrome, so the T cells may come from the graft donor. In DNA, the CDR3 is TGTGCCAGCAGCCTCGATATAGCGGGTGCAGAGACCCAGTACTTC. Protein: CASSLDIAGAETQYF.